This T cell receptor beta chain derives from a study of OX40 agonist ivuxolimab in advanced cancers. Study overall: Males comprised around 78% of the group, whose mean age was about 60 years (range roughly 20 to 90). Partial responses were achieved by three patients, one with hepatocellular carcinoma and two with cutaneous melanoma. Overall study results and limits: Clonal expansion in partial responders at 0.1-3.0 mg/kg ranked among the lowest. At doses 0.1 to 3.0 mg/kg, CD4+ and CD8+ clones expanded.

Trimming pared 3 bases from V and 5 bases from J, leaving 8 bases between. This CDR3 has 13 residues. This clone was counted only a few times. What it binds is unknown. The data were produced by immunoSEQ multiplex PCR, yet TCRdb's version contains in-frame clones alone and is incomplete. Of 130,000 or so clones in the sample, 85% to 95% were seen once. V usage is TRBV23-1 and J usage is TRBJ1-5; D call uncertain. TRBV23-1 carries the ORF label, with uncertain function. This specimen was CD4+ or CD8+ T cells sorted from blood, taken in a trial of the OX40 agonist ivuxolimab. This TCR derives from an adult with an advanced solid tumor such as melanoma, head and neck, liver or kidney cancer. In DNA form, the CDR3 reads TGCGCCAGCAGTCATCGACTTCATCAGCCCCAGCATTTT. Residues: CASSHRLHQPQHF.